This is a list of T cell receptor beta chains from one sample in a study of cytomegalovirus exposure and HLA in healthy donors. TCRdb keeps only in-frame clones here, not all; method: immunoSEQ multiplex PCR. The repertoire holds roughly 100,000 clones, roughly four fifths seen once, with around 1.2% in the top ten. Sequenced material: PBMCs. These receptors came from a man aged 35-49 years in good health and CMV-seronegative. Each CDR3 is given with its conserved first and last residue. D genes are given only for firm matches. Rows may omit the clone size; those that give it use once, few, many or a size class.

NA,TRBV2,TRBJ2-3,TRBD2,TGTGCCAGCAGGCCAACTAGCGGGCACGGGGATACGCAGTATTTT,CASRPTSGHGDTQYF
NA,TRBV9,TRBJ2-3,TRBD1,TGTGCCAGCAGCGCCTATCAGGGGACAGCTAGCACAGATACGCAGTATTTT,CASSAYQGTASTDTQYF
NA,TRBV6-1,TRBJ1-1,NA,TGTGCCACCCAGGGGCGGGAGGGAGGCACTGAAGCTTTCTTT,CATQGREGGTEAFF
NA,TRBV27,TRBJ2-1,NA,TGTGCCAGCAGTTTGGGGGGAGGCTCCTACAATGAGCAGTTCTTC,CASSLGGGSYNEQFF
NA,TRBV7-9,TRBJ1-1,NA,TGTGCCAGCAGCTTAGGGCAGAACACTGAAGCTTTCTTT,CASSLGQNTEAFF
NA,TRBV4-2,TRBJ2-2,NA,TGTGCCAGCAGCCAAGTTTTCGTTTCCGGCACCGGGGAGCTGTTTTTT,CASSQVFVSGTGELFF
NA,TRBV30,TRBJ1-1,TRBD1,TGTGCCTGGACCGAGGGGACAGGGGGGACTGAAGCTTTCTTT,CAWTEGTGGTEAFF
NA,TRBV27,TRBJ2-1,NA,TGTGCCAGCAGTTTATCGATCCCAGCGCTTCCCTACAATGAGCAGTTCTTC,CASSLSIPALPYNEQFF
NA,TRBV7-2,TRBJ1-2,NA,TGTGCCAGCAGCTTACTGGAAGGCGGCTATGGCTACACCTTC,CASSLLEGGYGYTF
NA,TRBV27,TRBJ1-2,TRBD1,TGTGCCAGCGGCCATCAGGGGGTGTTTGATGGCTACACCTTC,CASGHQGVFDGYTF
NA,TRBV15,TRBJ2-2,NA,TGTGCCACCAGCAGAGATAATGAGGTATACGGAGAACTAACCGGGGAGCTGTTTTTT,CATSRDNEVYGELTGELFF
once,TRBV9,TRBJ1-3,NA,TGTGCCAGCAGCGTAGAGACTGCTGGAAACACCATATATTTT,CASSVETAGNTIYF
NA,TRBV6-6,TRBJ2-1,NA,TGTGCCAGCAGTCTAGAGAAAGTCAGTTTTAGGGGTGAGCAGTTCTTC,CASSLEKVSFRGEQFF
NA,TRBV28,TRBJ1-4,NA,TGTGCCAGCAGTCAGGAAAAACTGTTTTTT,CASSQEKLFF
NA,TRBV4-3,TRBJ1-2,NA,TGCGCTAGCAGCCAAGATAGGCCGGGTGCCGGTAACTATGGCTACACCTTC,CASSQDRPGAGNYGYTF
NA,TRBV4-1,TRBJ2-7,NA,TGCGCCAGCAGCCCAGGAAGGGGGACCGAGCAGTACTTC,CASSPGRGTEQYF
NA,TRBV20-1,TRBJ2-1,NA,TGCAGTGCTACGGTCCATAATGAGCAGTTCTTC,CSATVHNEQFF
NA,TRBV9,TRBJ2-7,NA,TGTGCCAGCAGCGGAGGACAGTCAGTTTCGTACGAGCAGTACTTC,CASSGGQSVSYEQYF
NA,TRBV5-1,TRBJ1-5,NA,TGCGCCAGCAGCTTGGGGGGGGGCAATCAGCCCCAGCATTTT,CASSLGGGNQPQHF
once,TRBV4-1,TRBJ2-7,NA,TGCGCCAGCAGCCAAGTGTCATCAATCTCCTACGAGCAGTACTTC,CASSQVSSISYEQYF
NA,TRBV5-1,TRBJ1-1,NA,TGCGCCAGCAGCCCCTCCGGGGGGGCTCCGATTTCGAACACTGAAGCTTTCTTT,CASSPSGGAPISNTEAFF
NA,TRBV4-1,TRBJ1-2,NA,TGCGCCAGCAGCCAGGATCCGGAGGGGCAGTATGGCTACACCTTC,CASSQDPEGQYGYTF
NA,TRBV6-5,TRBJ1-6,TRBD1,TGTGCCAGCAGCAAACAGGGGGGGATTTCACCCCTCCACTTT,CASSKQGGISPLHF
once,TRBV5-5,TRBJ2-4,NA,TGTGCCAGCAGCTTGAGGCCCCCCGGGGAGGTTGACATTCAGTACTTC,CASSLRPPGEVDIQYF
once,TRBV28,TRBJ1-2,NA,TGTGCCACCGGGGGGGGCTATGGCTACACCTTC,CATGGGYGYTF
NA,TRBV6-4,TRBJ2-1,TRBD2,TGTGCCAGCAGTTTACTAGCGGGGGACTACAATGAGCAGTTCTTC,CASSLLAGDYNEQFF
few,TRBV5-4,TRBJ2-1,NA,TGTGCCAGCAGCCCTCCGAGCAATGAGCAGTTCTTC,CASSPPSNEQFF
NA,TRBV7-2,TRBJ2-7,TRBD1,TGTGCCAGCAGAGAGGGGGGACAGGGAATTTACGACGAGCAGTACTTC,CASREGGQGIYDEQYF
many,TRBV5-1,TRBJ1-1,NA,TGCGCCAGCAGCTCAGGGGACGGATCGAACACTGAAGCTTTCTTT,CASSSGDGSNTEAFF
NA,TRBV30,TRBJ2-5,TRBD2,TGTGCCTGGAGTGTACGGGGTAGCGGGATAGAGACCCAGTACTTC,CAWSVRGSGIETQYF
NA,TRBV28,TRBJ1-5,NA,TGTGCCAGCAGCGACAGTTATAGCAATCAGCCCCAGCATTTT,CASSDSYSNQPQHF
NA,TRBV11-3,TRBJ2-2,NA,TGTGCCAGCAGCGCGGCCACCGGGGAGCTGTTTTTT,CASSAATGELFF
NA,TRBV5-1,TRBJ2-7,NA,TGCGCCAGCAGCTTGGTCGCAGGTTCCTACGAGCAGTACTTC,CASSLVAGSYEQYF
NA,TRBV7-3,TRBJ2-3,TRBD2,TGTGCCAGCAGCTTAACCGCGGGGGGGGCTCATACGCAGTATTTT,CASSLTAGGAHTQYF
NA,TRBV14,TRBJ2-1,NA,TGTGCCAGCAGCCGGCAGGGCTATGAGCAGTTCTTC,CASSRQGYEQFF
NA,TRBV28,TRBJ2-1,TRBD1,TGTGCCAGCAGTCCCCCGGGACAGGGGATCGATGAGCAGTTCTTC,CASSPPGQGIDEQFF
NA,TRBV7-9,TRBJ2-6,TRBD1,TGTGCCAGCAGCTTGAGACAGGGGGCTGGGGCCAACGTCCTGACTTTC,CASSLRQGAGANVLTF
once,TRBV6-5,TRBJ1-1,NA,TGTGCCAGCAGCCAGGACCGGAGGGGATCCTATGAAGCTTTCTTT,CASSQDRRGSYEAFF
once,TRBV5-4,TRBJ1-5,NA,TGTGCCAGCAGCTTGGCTGGGGGCGGTCAGCCCCAGCATTTT,CASSLAGGGQPQHF
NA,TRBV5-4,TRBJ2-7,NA,TGTGCCAGCAGCTTTCCCGGGACAACCTACGAGCAGTACTTC,CASSFPGTTYEQYF
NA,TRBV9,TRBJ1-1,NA,TGTGCCAGCAGCGTGGGGGGATCCACTGAAGCTTTCTTT,CASSVGGSTEAFF
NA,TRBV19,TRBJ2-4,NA,TGTGCCAGTATCGGAGGACTAGCCAAAAACATTCAGTACTTC,CASIGGLAKNIQYF
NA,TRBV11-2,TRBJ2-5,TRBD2,TGTGCCAGCAGCTTACAAGTTGGCCTAGCGGGAGGGGGACGGGAGACCCAGTACTTC,CASSLQVGLAGGGRETQYF
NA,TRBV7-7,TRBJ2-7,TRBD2,TGTGCTAGCAGCCCGGAGCGGGGTCCATATTCCTACGAGCAGTACTTC,CASSPERGPYSYEQYF
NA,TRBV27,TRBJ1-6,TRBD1,TGTGCCAGCAGTTCGCGACAGGGGGCGGAGCCCCTCCACTTT,CASSSRQGAEPLHF
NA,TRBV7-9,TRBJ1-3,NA,TGTGCCAGCAGCCCCTGGACACATGGAAACACCATATATTTT,CASSPWTHGNTIYF
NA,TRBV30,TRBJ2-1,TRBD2,TGTGCCTGGAGTAAAAGCGGGAGTAACGAGCAGTTCTTC,CAWSKSGSNEQFF
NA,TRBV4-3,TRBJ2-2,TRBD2,TGCGCCAGCAGCCCCAGACTAGCGGCATCCCCCGGGGAGCTGTTTTTT,CASSPRLAASPGELFF
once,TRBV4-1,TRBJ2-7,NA,TGCGCCAGCAGCCAAGCTGCACTAAAATACGAGCAGTACTTC,CASSQAALKYEQYF
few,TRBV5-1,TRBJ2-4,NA,TGCGCCAGCAGCTTGGGGGGGGTTGGGGGCAAAAACATTCAGTACTTC,CASSLGGVGGKNIQYF
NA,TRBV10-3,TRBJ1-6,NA,TGTGCCATCAGCAGGGAGGGGGATAATTCACCCCTCCACTTT,CAISREGDNSPLHF
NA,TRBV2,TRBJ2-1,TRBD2,TGTGCCAGCAGCCAGACGGGACTAGCGGGCTCCTACAATGAGCAGTTCTTC,CASSQTGLAGSYNEQFF
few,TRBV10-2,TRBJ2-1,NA,TGCGCCAGCAGCCAACAGGGCGCTGAGCAGTTCTTC,CASSQQGAEQFF
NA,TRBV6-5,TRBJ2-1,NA,TGTGCCAGCAGTTCGTATCCAGGGGGGAATGAGCAGTTCTTC,CASSSYPGGNEQFF
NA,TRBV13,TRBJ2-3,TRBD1,TGTGCCAGCAGCCGGGACAGAGAAAACACAGATACGCAGTATTTT,CASSRDRENTDTQYF
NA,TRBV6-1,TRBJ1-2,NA,TGTGCCAGCAGTGAAGCGGGAGACGAGGGCTACACCTTC,CASSEAGDEGYTF
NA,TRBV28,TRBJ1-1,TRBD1,TGTGCCAGCAGTAGTCTGGGACAGGGGGCGAGAAGGGCTGAAGCTTTCTTT,CASSSLGQGARRAEAFF
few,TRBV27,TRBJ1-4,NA,TGTGCCAGCAGTCCGCGACAAGTTGCAACTAATGAAAAACTGTTTTTT,CASSPRQVATNEKLFF
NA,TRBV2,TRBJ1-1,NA,TGTGCCAGCAGTGATTCAGAGAACACTGAAGCTTTCTTT,CASSDSENTEAFF
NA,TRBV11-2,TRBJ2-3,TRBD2,TGTGCCAGCAGCACTACTAGCGGGACAGATACGCAGTATTTT,CASSTTSGTDTQYF